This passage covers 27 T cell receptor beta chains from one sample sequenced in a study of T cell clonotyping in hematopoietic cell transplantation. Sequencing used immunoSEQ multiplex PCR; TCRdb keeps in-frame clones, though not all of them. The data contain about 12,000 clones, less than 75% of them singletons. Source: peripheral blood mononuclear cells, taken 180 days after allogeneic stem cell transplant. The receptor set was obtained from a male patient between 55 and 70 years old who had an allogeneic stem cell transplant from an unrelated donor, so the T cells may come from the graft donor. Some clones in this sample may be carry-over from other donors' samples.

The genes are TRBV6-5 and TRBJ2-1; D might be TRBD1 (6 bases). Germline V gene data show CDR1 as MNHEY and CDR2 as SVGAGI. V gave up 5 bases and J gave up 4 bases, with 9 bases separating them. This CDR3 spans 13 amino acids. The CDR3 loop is CASSHREYNEQFF. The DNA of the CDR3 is TGTGCCAGCAGTCACAGGGAATACAATGAGCAGTTCTTC.

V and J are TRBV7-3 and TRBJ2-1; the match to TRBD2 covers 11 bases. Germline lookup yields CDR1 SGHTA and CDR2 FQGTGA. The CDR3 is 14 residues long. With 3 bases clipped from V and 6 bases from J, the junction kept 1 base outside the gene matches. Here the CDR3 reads CASSFSGGANEQFF. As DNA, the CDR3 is TGTGCCAGCAGCTTTAGCGGGGGGGCCAATGAGCAGTTCTTC. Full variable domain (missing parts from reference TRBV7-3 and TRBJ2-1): GAGVSQTPSNKVTEKGKYVELRCDPISGHTALYWYRQSLGQGPEFLIYFQGTGAADDSGLPNDRFFAVRPEGSVSTLKIQRTERGDSAVYLCASSFSGGANEQFFGPGTRLTVL.

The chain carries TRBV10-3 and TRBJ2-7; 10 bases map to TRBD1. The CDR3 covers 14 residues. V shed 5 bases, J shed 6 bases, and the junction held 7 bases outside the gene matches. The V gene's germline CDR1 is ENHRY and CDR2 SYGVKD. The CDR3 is CAISNSGTGAEQYF. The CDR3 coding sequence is TGTGCCATCAGTAATAGCGGGACAGGGGCCGAGCAGTACTTC.

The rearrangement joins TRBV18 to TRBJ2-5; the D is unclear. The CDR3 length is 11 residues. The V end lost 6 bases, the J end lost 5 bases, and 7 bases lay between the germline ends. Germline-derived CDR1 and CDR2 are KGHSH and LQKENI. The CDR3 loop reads CASSSLETQYF. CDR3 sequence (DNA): TGTGCCAGCTCCTCCTTGGAGACCCAGTACTTC.

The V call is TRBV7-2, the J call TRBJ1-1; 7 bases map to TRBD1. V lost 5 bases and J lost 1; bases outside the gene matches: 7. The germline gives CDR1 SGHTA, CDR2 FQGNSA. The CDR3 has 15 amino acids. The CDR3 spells CASSARQGENTEAFF. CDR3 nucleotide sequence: TGTGCCAGCAGCGCCCGACAGGGAGAGAACACTGAAGCTTTCTTT.

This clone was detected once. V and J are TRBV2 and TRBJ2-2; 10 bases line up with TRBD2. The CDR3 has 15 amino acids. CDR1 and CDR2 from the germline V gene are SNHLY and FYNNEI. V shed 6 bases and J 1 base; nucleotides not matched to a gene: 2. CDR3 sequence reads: CASRGTSENTGELFF. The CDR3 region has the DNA TGTGCCAGCAGGGGGACTAGCGAGAACACCGGGGAGCTGTTTTTT. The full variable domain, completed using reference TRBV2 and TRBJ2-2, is EPEVTQTPSHQVTQMGQEVILRCVPISNHLYFYWYRQILGQKVEFLVSFYNNEISEKSEIFDDQFSVERPDGSNFTLKIRSTKLEDSAMYFCASRGTSENTGELFFGEGSRLTVL.

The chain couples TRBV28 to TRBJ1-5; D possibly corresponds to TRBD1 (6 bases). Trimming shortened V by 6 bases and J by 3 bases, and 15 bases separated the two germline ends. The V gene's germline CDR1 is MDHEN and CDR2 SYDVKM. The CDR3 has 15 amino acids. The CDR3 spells CASRGAGVDNQPQHF. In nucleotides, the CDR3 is TGTGCCAGCAGGGGGGCAGGGGTGGACAATCAGCCCCAGCATTTT.

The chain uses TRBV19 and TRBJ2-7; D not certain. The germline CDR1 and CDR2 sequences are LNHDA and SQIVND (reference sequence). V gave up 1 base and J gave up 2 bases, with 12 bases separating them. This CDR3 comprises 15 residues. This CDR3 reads CASSIGSRQTYEQYF. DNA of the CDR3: TGTGCCAGTAGTATAGGGAGCAGGCAAACCTACGAGCAGTACTTC.

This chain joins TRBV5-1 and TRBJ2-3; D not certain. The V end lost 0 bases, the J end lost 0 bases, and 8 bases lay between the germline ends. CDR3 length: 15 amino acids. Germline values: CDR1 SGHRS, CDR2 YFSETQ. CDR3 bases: TGCGCCAGCAGCTTGGTCCCCCCAAGCACAGATACGCAGTATTTT. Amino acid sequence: CASSLVPPSTDTQYF.

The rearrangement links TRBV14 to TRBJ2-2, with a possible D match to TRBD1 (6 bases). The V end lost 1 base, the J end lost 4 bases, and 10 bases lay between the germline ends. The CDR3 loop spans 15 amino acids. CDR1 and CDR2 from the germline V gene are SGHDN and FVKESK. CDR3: CASSQVQGGTGELFF. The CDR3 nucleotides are TGTGCCAGCAGCCAAGTACAGGGCGGCACCGGGGAGCTGTTTTTT.

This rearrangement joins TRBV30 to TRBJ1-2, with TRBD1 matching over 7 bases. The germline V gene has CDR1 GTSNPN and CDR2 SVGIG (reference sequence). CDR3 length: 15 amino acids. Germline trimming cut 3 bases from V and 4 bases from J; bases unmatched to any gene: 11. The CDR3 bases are TGTGCCTGGAGCCCCGGGACAGCAAGTGCCTATGGCTACACCTTC. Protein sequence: CAWSPGTASAYGYTF.

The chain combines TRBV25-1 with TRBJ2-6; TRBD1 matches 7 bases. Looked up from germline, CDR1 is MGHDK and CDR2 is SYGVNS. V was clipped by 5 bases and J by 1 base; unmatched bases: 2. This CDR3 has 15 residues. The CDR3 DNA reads TGTGCCAGCAGTACGACAGGGTCTGGGGCCAACGTCCTGACTTTC. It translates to CASSTTGSGANVLTF.

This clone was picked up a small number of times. The CDR3 is CSVGIAEYEQYF. CDR3 in DNA: TGCAGCGTTGGAATAGCGGAGTACGAGCAGTACTTC. The V and J genes are TRBV29-1 and TRBJ2-7; possible D gene TRBD2, 6 bases. The CDR3 loop spans 12 amino acids. Between the trimmed V and J ends, which lost 4 bases and 4 bases, there was a span of 11 bases. Germline V CDR1 and CDR2: SQVTM, ANQGSEA.

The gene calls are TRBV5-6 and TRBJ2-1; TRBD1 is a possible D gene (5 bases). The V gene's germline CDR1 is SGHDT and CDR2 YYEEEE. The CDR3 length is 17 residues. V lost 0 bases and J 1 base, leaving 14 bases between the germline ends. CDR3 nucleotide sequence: TGTGCCAGCAGCTTGGGGCAGGGCCGCGCTTCCTACAATGAGCAGTTCTTC. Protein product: CASSLGQGRASYNEQFF.

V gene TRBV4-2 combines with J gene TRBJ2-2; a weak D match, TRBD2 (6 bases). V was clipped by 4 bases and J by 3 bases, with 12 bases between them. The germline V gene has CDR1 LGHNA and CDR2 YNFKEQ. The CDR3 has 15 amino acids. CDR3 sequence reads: CASSPGSGDTGELFF. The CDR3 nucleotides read TGTGCCAGCAGCCCGGGATCGGGGGACACCGGGGAGCTGTTTTTT.

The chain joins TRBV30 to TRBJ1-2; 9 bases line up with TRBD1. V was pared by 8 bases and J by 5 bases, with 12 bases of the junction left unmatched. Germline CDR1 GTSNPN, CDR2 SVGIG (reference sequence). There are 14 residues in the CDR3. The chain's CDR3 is CAGSRDRAIYGYTF. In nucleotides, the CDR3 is TGTGCCGGCTCCCGGGACAGGGCAATTTATGGCTACACCTTC. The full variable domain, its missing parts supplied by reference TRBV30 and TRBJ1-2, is SQTIHQWPATLVQPVGSPLSLECTVEGTSNPNLYWYRQAAGRGLQLLFYSVGIGQISSEVPQNLSASRPQDRQFILSSKKLLLSDSGFYLCAGSRDRAIYGYTFGSGTRLTVV.

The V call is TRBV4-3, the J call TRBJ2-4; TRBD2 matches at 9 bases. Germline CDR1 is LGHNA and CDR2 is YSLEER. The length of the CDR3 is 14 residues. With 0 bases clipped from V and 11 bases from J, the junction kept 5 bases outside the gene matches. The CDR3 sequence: CASSQDGAGGFQYF. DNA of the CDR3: TGCGCCAGCAGCCAAGATGGGGCGGGAGGGTTTCAGTACTTC.

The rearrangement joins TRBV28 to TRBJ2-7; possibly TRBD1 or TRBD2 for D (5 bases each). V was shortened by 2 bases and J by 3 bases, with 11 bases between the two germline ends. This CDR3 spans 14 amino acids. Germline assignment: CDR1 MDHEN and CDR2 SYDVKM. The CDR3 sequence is CASSLGTAIYEQYF. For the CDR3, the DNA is TGTGCCAGCAGTTTAGGGACGGCTATCTACGAGCAGTACTTC.

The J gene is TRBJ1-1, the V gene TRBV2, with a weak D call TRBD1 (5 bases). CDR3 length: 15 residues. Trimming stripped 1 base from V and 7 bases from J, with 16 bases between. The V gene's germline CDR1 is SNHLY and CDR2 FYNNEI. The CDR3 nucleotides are TGTGCCAGCAGTGAAGTAGACGGGGCTGGGGGTGAAGCTTTCTTT. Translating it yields CASSEVDGAGGEAFF.

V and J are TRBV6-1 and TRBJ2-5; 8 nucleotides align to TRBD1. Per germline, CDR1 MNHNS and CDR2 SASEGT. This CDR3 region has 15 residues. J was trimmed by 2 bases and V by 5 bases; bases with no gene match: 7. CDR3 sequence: CASSLLQGVQETQYF. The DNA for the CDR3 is TGTGCCAGCAGTCTACTACAGGGGGTTCAAGAGACCCAGTACTTC.

The CDR3, as DNA: TGTGCCAGCAGTGAACCAGGGAAGGGTCAGCCCCAGCATTTT. Amino acids: CASSEPGKGQPQHF. The chain uses TRBV2 and TRBJ1-5, with D possibly matching TRBD1 (5 bases). Per the germline V gene, CDR1 is SNHLY and CDR2 is FYNNEI. CDR3 length: 14 amino acids. Trimming left V 2 bases short and J 6 bases short, with 11 bases between.

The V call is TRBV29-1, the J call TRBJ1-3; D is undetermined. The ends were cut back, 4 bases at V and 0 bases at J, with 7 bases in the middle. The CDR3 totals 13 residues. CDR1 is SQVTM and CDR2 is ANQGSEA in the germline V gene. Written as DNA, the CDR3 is TGCAGCGTTGTAGTATCCTCTGGAAACACCATATATTTT. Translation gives CSVVVSSGNTIYF.

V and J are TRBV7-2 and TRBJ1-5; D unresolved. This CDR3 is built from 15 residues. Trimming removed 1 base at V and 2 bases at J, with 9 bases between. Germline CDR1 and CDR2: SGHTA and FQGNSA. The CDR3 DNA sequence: TGTGCCAGCAGCTTAGAAGGGTGGGGCAATCAGCCCCAGCATTTT. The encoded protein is CASSLEGWGNQPQHF.

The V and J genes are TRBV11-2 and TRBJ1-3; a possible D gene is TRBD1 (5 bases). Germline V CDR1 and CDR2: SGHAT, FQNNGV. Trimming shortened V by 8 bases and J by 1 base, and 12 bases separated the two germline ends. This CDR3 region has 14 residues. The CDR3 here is CASVQPGSGNTIYF. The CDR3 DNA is TGTGCCAGCGTTCAACCAGGGTCTGGAAACACCATATATTTT.

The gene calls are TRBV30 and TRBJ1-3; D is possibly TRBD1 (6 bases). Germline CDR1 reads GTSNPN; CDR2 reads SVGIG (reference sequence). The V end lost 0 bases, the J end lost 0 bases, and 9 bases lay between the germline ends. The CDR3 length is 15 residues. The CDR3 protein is CAWSVTGNSGNTIYF. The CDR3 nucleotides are TGTGCCTGGAGTGTAACAGGGAACTCTGGAAACACCATATATTTT.

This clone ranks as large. CDR3 region: CASSEGGSSYEQYF. The CDR3 DNA is TGCGCCAGCAGCGAGGGAGGGAGCTCCTACGAGCAGTACTTC. The rearrangement links TRBV10-2 to TRBJ2-7; 7 nucleotides align to TRBD2. This CDR3 comprises 14 residues. J lost 0 bases, V lost 6 bases, and 5 bases had no gene match. Germline V gene data show CDR1 as WSHSY and CDR2 as SAAADI.

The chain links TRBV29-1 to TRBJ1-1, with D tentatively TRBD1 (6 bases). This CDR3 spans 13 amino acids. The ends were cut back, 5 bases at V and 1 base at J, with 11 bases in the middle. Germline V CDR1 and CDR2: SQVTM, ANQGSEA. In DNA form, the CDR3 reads TGCAGCGTTCAGGACAGAAAGAACACTGAAGCTTTCTTT. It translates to CSVQDRKNTEAFF.